One and the same sample provided the 20 T cell receptor beta chains below, sequenced in a study of T cells in Graves' hyperthyroidism and ophthalmopathy. Using RNA transcripts as the source, TCR beta CDR3 regions were amplified. A set of HTBI primers served as the primers for a first-round RT-PCR of the TCR CDR3. TCRdb reprocessed the multiplex PCR reads via MiXCR and lists one record per CDR3 protein. The table has about 600,000 distinct CDR3 sequences, about 14% seen once. The source material was blood. Source of these receptors: a woman between 18 and 29 years old with Graves' ophthalmopathy.

On this clonotype itself: Given a much more abundant clone one base away, this may be a read error. The chain joins TRBV30 to TRBJ2-7; D unresolved. Deletions cut 4 bases from V and 7 bases from J, with 8 bases between. This CDR3 is built from 10 residues. Per germline, CDR1 GTSNPN and CDR2 SVGIG (reference sequence). The CDR3 spells CAWMKSEQYF. The CDR3 DNA reads TGTGCCTGGATGAAGTCTGAGCAGTACTTC.

The chain combines TRBV5-4 with TRBJ2-2; 14 nucleotides agree with TRBD2. V trimming: 2 bases; J trimming: 7 bases; junction bases outside the gene matches: 4. CDR1 SGHNT and CDR2 YYREEE come from the germline V gene (reference sequence). The CDR3 consists of 16 residues. The CDR3 protein is CASSLGTSGSIGELFF. In nucleotides, the CDR3 is TGTGCCAGCAGCTTAGGGACTAGCGGGAGTATCGGGGAGCTGTTTTTT.

The genes are TRBV12-3 or TRBV12-4 and TRBJ2-4; D unclear. Trimming took 5 bases from V and 7 from J, leaving 12 bases between them. CDR3 length equals 13 residues. In DNA, the CDR3 is TGTGCCAGCAGTGCCCTCAGGTTCAACATTCAGTACTTC. Residues: CASSALRFNIQYF.

On this clonotype itself: A read error may explain this, as a much larger clone is one base away. V gene TRBV6-1 combines with J gene TRBJ1-2, with 8 nucleotides matching TRBD1. CDR3 length equals 16 residues. CDR1 MNHNS and CDR2 SASEGT come from the germline V gene. This chain's CDR3 is CASSDSHRGISYGCTF. For the CDR3, the DNA is TGTGCCAGCAGTGACTCCCACAGGGGGATCTCCTATGGCTGCACCTTC.

This clonotype was detected many times. The chain joins TRBV6-2 or TRBV6-3 to TRBJ2-1; D might be TRBD1 (6 bases). The CDR3 is made up of 15 amino acids. Trimming left V 6 bases short and J 6 bases short, with 18 bases between. Germline lookup yields CDR1 MNHEY and CDR2 SVGEGT. CDR3 sequence (DNA): TGTGCCAGCAGAGAGACAGGTCCATCGCTCAATGAGCAGTTCTTC. Protein: CASRETGPSLNEQFF.

This clonotype was picked up many times. The gene calls are TRBV19 and TRBJ2-3; weak D call: TRBD2 (6 bases). Germline values: CDR1 LNHDA, CDR2 SQIVND (reference sequence). The CDR3 spans 18 residues. Trimming shortened V by 5 bases and J by 2 bases, and 23 bases separated the two germline ends. CDR3 DNA: TGTGCCAGTAGTCCCATTACTCCTAGCGAAGGTTACACAGATACGCAGTATTTT. Translation: CASSPITPSEGYTDTQYF. Full variable domain (remainder filled in from reference TRBV19 and TRBJ2-3): DGGITQSPKYLFRKEGQNVTLSCEQNLNHDAMYWYRQDPGQGLRLIYYSQIVNDFQKGDIAEGYSVSREKKESFPLTVTSAQKNPTAFYLCASSPITPSEGYTDTQYFGPGTRLTVL.

This clonotype showed up many times. The V and J genes are TRBV7-2 and TRBJ2-7; no firm D call. V was trimmed by 4 bases and J by 0 bases, leaving 13 bases between them. This CDR3 is built from 15 residues. The V gene's germline CDR1 is SGHTA and CDR2 FQGNSA. Here the CDR3 reads CASSSRVTPSYEQYF. The CDR3 DNA sequence: TGTGCCAGCAGCTCCCGGGTTACCCCCTCCTACGAGCAGTACTTC.

A few counts support this clonotype. The chain employs TRBV19 and TRBJ1-1; a possible D gene is TRBD1 (6 bases). This CDR3 comprises 14 residues. Per germline, CDR1 LNHDA and CDR2 SQIVND (reference sequence). The V end was cut by 5 bases, the J end by 8 bases, with 18 bases between. CDR3 in DNA: TGTGCCAGTAGTTCCCACCGGGACACCCTCGAAGCTTTCTTT. Translating it yields CASSSHRDTLEAFF.

J is TRBJ2-1 and V is TRBV25-1, with D perhaps TRBD1 (6 bases). Germline V gene data show CDR1 as MGHDK and CDR2 as SYGVNS. V lost 7 bases and J lost 4, with 17 bases in between. The CDR3 totals 15 residues. CDR3 loop: CASTRGGAGYNEQFF. The CDR3 DNA is TGTGCCAGCACCCGAGGGGGAGCTGGGTACAATGAGCAGTTCTTC.

On this clonotype: Since a much larger clone is just one base distant, this may be a read error. The chain is built from TRBV7-9 and TRBJ1-4; 7 bases are shared with TRBD1. The CDR3 has 13 residues. Germline V gene data show CDR1 as SEHNR and CDR2 as FQNEAQ (reference sequence). V was clipped by 5 bases and J by 8 bases; unmatched bases: 5. The CDR3 region is CASSPGTEEKLFF. CDR3 DNA: TGTGCCAGCAGCCCCGGGACAGAAGAAAAACTGTTTTTT.

This clonotype has more than one count but fewer than ten. V is TRBV6-1 and J is TRBJ1-3, with unresolved D. V was pared by 5 bases and J by 0 bases, with 11 bases between. This CDR3 comprises 15 residues. Germline V CDR1 and CDR2: MNHNS, SASEGT. CDR3 region: CASSFDRRSGNTIYF. The CDR3 nucleotides are TGTGCCAGCAGTTTCGACCGACGCTCTGGAAACACCATATATTTT.

This clonotype has ten or more counts. This chain joins TRBV11-1 and TRBJ2-7; D gene ambiguous. Germline values: CDR1 SGHAT, CDR2 FQDESV (reference sequence). The CDR3 totals 15 residues. V was pared by 3 bases and J by 1 base, with 13 bases between. As DNA, the CDR3 is TGTGCCAGCAGCTTTTTCGCGGCTAGTTCCTACGAGCAGTACTTC. Its protein is CASSFFAASSYEQYF.

V and J are TRBV6-2 or TRBV6-3 and TRBJ1-6; D remains ambiguous. Trimming pared 2 bases from V and 9 bases from J, leaving 5 bases between. The CDR3 is made up of 12 amino acids. CDR1 is MNHEY, CDR2 SVGEGT, per germline. CDR3 region: CASSYGSSPLHF. In DNA form, the CDR3 reads TGTGCCAGCAGTTACGGCAGTTCACCCCTCCACTTT.

The rearrangement links TRBV6-9 to TRBJ2-5; D not resolved. The ends were cut back, 3 bases at V and 2 bases at J, with 7 bases in the middle. CDR3 length: 13 amino acids. Germline V gene sequence: CDR1 MNHGY, CDR2 SVAAGI. Here the CDR3 reads CASSYYAQETQYF. CDR3 DNA sequence: TGTGCCAGCAGTTACTACGCTCAAGAGACCCAGTACTTC.

This clonotype has ten or more counts. J is TRBJ2-3 and V is TRBV6-5; D call uncertain. V was shortened by 0 bases and J by 2 bases, with 6 bases between the two germline ends. The CDR3 consists of 14 residues. From germline, CDR1 is MNHEY and CDR2 SVGAGI. DNA of the CDR3: TGTGCCAGCAGTTACTCCGAAAACACAGATACGCAGTATTTT. Amino acids: CASSYSENTDTQYF.

This clonotype has just a few counts. This chain joins TRBV20-1 and TRBJ1-6; D is perhaps TRBD1 (6 bases). Deletions cut 1 base from V and 7 bases from J, with 14 bases between. Germline V CDR1 and CDR2: DFQATT, SNEGSKA (reference sequence). The CDR3 is made up of 15 amino acids. CDR3 bases: TGCAGTGCTAGAGGGTCGGGGGGCAGAAATTCACCCCTCCACTTT. Amino acid sequence: CSARGSGGRNSPLHF.

This clonotype was picked up a small number of times. The chain combines TRBV4-1 with TRBJ1-5; D uncertain. Germline V lookup: CDR1 MGHRA, CDR2 YSYEKL. V lost 1 base and J lost 3, with 16 bases in between. The CDR3 covers 17 residues. Here the CDR3 DNA reads TGCGCCAGCAGCCAAGTGATGGGGATCAGTACCAATCAGCCCCAGCATTTT. It translates to CASSQVMGISTNQPQHF.

This clonotype came up many times. In DNA form, the CDR3 reads TGCGCCAGCAGCTTGGGACAGGGTAAAGGGAAGGAGACCCAGTACTTC. Protein sequence: CASSLGQGKGKETQYF. This sequence joins TRBV5-1 and TRBJ2-5; 7 positions match TRBD1. The CDR3 is 16 amino acids. J was trimmed by 5 bases and V by 0 bases; bases with no gene match: 10. Germline assignment: CDR1 SGHRS and CDR2 YFSETQ.

At least ten counts were recorded for this clonotype. CDR3 protein: CAIKSPTSSPEQYF. Here the CDR3 DNA reads TGTGCCATCAAATCCCCCACGAGCAGTCCCGAGCAGTACTTC. This rearrangement joins TRBV10-3 to TRBJ2-7, with D hard to call. Germline V lookup: CDR1 ENHRY, CDR2 SYGVKD. V was cut by 7 bases and J by 6 bases, with 19 bases left in between. There are 14 residues in the CDR3.

This clonotype was seen at least ten times. The chain joins TRBV28 to TRBJ1-4, with D tentatively TRBD1 (5 bases). Looked up from germline, CDR1 is MDHEN and CDR2 is SYDVKM. Between the trimmed V and J ends, which lost 3 bases and 7 bases, there was a span of 12 bases. This CDR3 contains 14 residues. CDR3 nucleotide sequence: TGTGCCAGCAGTTTTAAGGGGCTGGGTGAAAAACTGTTTTTT. Residues: CASSFKGLGEKLFF.